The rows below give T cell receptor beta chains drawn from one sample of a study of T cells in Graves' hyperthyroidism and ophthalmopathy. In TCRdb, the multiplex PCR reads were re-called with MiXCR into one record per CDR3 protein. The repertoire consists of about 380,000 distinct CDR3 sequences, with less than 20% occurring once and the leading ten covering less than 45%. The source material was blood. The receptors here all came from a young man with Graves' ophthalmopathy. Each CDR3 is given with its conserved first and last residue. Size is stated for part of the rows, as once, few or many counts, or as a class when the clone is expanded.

CASSYGEYNEQFF	TRBJ2-1	TRBV6-2/TRBV6-3	many
CASRVTGGVNGVRGYTF	TRBJ1-2	TRBV12-3/TRBV12-4	many
CASSLGTTTNEKLFF	TRBJ1-4	TRBV28	NA
CASSSTGTGNTGELFF	TRBJ2-2	TRBV5-1	many
CASSRSGIIYNEQFF	TRBJ2-1	TRBV7-2	NA
CASSLAPLLAADTQYF	TRBJ2-3	TRBV7-2	few
CASSGELNTEAFF	TRBJ1-1	TRBV6-1	NA
CASSQGALPPYEQYF	TRBJ2-7	TRBV4-1	NA
CSARDWREPSWTNGYTF	TRBJ1-2	TRBV20-1	few
CASILWSGGWNEQFF	TRBJ2-1	TRBV7-9	NA
CASSDGGGGGNTEAFF	TRBJ1-1	TRBV2	NA
CASSPRLGYQYF	TRBJ2-3	TRBV7-2	many
CASSPGRGLYNEQFF	TRBJ2-1	TRBV18	many
CASSLGDFQETQYF	TRBJ2-5	TRBV27	few
CSLETNYGYTF	TRBJ1-2	TRBV20-1	many
CAIRGSGNTYEQYF	TRBJ2-7	TRBV10-3	many
CASSPTGPSYNEQFF	TRBJ2-1	TRBV11-2	many
CASSQGQGTYNEQFF	TRBJ2-1	TRBV3-1	many
CAIRSGVGGGQPQHF	TRBJ1-5	TRBV10-3	many
CASSLGHPSSYNSPLHF	TRBJ1-6	TRBV7-9	few
CASSVGARVNEQFF	TRBJ2-1	TRBV9	many
CASSALTENYGYTF	TRBJ1-2	TRBV11-1	many
CASHTDRGKETQYF	TRBJ2-5	TRBV6-1	NA
CASSLGQAPQFF	TRBJ2-1	TRBV5-6	NA
CASSLGGNTGELFF	TRBJ2-2	TRBV5-1	many
CASSYLSRTPGNQPQHF	TRBJ1-5	TRBV6-6	many
CASVRETNTGELFF	TRBJ2-2	TRBV2	NA
CASSPRRGAKLFF	TRBJ1-4	TRBV7-9	many
CASSQLQGNEQFF	TRBJ2-1	TRBV11-2	NA
CASSQVGRGNSPLHF	TRBJ1-6	TRBV3-1	few
CASTSAGGSNQPQHF	TRBJ1-5	TRBV6-1	many
CASSLRLVDRHVSYNGQFF	TRBJ2-1	TRBV7-9	NA
CSASWAGAETQYF	TRBJ2-5	TRBV20-1	NA
CASSQGHFYGYTF	TRBJ1-2	TRBV3-1	many
CASSFGYQRGGYTQYF	TRBJ2-3	TRBV7-8	many
CASSVSSTDTQYF	TRBJ2-3	TRBV9	few
CASRGQANEKLFF	TRBJ1-4	TRBV7-8	few
CASTVGPEGMNTEAFF	TRBJ1-1	TRBV2	many
CASSPTDRAYNQPQHF	TRBJ1-5	TRBV18	many
CASSLEQGSNTGELFF	TRBJ2-2	TRBV5-1	many
CAISESGLSGNTIYF	TRBJ1-3	TRBV10-3	NA
CASSRTQPSPLHF	TRBJ1-6	TRBV7-9	many
CASSLVGGGFSCEQYF	TRBJ2-7	TRBV5-1	NA
CASSQIPNTQYF	TRBJ2-3	TRBV3-1	many
CASSRTEYQPQHF	TRBJ1-5	TRBV2	many
CASSHDRTSGDPQYF	TRBJ2-3	TRBV4-1	few
CASSERGLQISSSYEQYF	TRBJ2-7	TRBV6-1	many
CSAPPGAGPDTQYF	TRBJ2-3	TRBV20-1	NA
CASSLAPWGNTGELFF	TRBJ2-2	TRBV11-1	many
CASSSQSGGASAQYF	TRBJ2-5	TRBV5-4	NA
CASSSPAGSSYNSPLHF	TRBJ1-6	TRBV11-2	many
CASSRVQGAYEQYF	TRBJ2-7	TRBV4-1	NA
CASSLGAGAQPQHF	TRBJ1-5	TRBV5-1	NA
CASREGLSNEKLFF	TRBJ1-4	TRBV6-1	many
CASSVAESYEQYF	TRBJ2-7	TRBV9	NA
CASSLEWGQNEQFF	TRBJ2-1	TRBV9	NA
CASSRQGADNSPLHF	TRBJ1-6	TRBV7-2	NA
CASSTNLGETQYF	TRBJ2-5	TRBV27	NA